This record concerns one TCR beta chain sequence. Its antigen is unidentified. The data were taken from a study of cytomegalovirus exposure and HLA in healthy donors. Turning to the study itself: Earlier, approximately 180 million T cells were analyzed, and some 120 million unique TCR beta sequences were found among them.

General study findings and limits: Several V segments, TRBV6-2 and TRBV6-3 among them, could not be told apart and were dropped.

Germline V gene lookup returns CDR1 SGHTS and CDR2 YDEGEE. The CDR3 covers 14 residues. After removal of 0 bases from V and 1 base from J, the junction contained 1 base not matched to a gene. The PCR ran on 60 Vbeta and 13 Jbeta primers. Sequencing used immunoSEQ multiplex PCR; TCRdb keeps in-frame clones, though not all of them. The sample shows around 62,000 clones, about 82% of them seen only once. The rearrangement joins TRBV5-8 to TRBJ2-7, with 7 nucleotides matching TRBD1. The receptor was isolated from a woman aged 25 to 39 in good health and CMV-seronegative. The sample was PBMCs. The CDR3 is CASSLGDSSYEQYF. CDR3 DNA: TGTGCCAGCAGCTTGGGGGACAGTTCCTACGAGCAGTACTTC.